Listed below are T cell receptor beta chains from one sample, sequenced in a study of T-cell memory formation after mild COVID-19. A single record per CDR3 protein comes from TCRdb applying MiXCR to the 5' RACE reads. The table includes 35,000 to 45,000 distinct CDR3 sequences, over 6.5% detected once. Input material: PBMCs or a T cell subset sorted from them (not recorded which). These receptors were collected from an adult who had mild COVID-19 (a few samples of this study predate the infection). Cell type and time point are not known. Each CDR3 is given with its conserved first and last residue. A D gene is named only where the DNA matches it firmly. A clone size is listed for some rows: how often the clone was seen (once, few, many), or a class if it is expanded.

TRBJ2-1 | TRBV20-1 | many | TRBD2 | CSANPGGRSYNEQFF | TGCAGTGCAAACCCGGGGGGACGCTCCTACAATGAGCAGTTCTTC
TRBJ1-2 | TRBV7-8 | few | TRBD1 | CASSFATGGNYGYTF | TGTGCCAGCAGCTTTGCGACAGGGGGCAACTATGGCTACACCTTC
TRBJ1-2 | TRBV28 | NA | NA | CASRVNYGYTF | TGTGCCAGCCGCGTTAACTATGGCTACACCTTC
TRBJ2-7 | TRBV20-1 | NA | NA | CSARDPRDGERYF | TGCAGTGCTAGAGATCCGCGGGACGGCGAGCGGTACTTC
TRBJ2-7 | TRBV7-9 | NA | TRBD2 | CASSPPGLAGDEQYF | TGTGCCAGCAGCCCGCCGGGACTAGCGGGAGACGAGCAGTACTTC
TRBJ2-6 | TRBV5-1 | many | NA | CASSQRGASPGANVLTF | TGCGCCAGCTCCCAGAGAGGTGCATCCCCTGGGGCCAACGTCCTGACTTTC
TRBJ1-1 | TRBV11-2 | few | NA | CASSGGVNTEAFF | TGTGCCAGCAGCGGGGGGGTGAACACTGAAGCTTTCTTT
TRBJ1-6 | TRBV12-3/TRBV12-4 | NA | NA | CASRLDRGRSPLHF | TGTGCCAGCAGGCTCGACCGGGGGCGGTCACCCCTCCACTTT
TRBJ1-2 | TRBV18 | few | TRBD1 | CASSQGTANYGYTF | TGTGCCAGCTCACAGGGGACAGCGAACTATGGCTACACCTTC
TRBJ1-2 | TRBV9 | many | NA | CASSSRTADYGYTF | TGTGCCAGCAGCTCTCGGACTGCCGATTATGGCTACACCTTC
TRBJ2-5 | TRBV29-1 | many | NA | CSVDGGKAAETQYF | TGCAGCGTTGATGGCGGGAAGGCGGCGGAGACCCAGTACTTC
TRBJ1-5 | TRBV12-3/TRBV12-4 | many | TRBD1 | CASSVGDRGANQPQHF | TGTGCCAGCAGTGTCGGGGACAGGGGAGCCAATCAGCCCCAGCATTTT
TRBJ1-2 | TRBV5-1 | NA | NA | CASSPTRGEDGYTF | TGCGCCAGCAGCCCAACCCGGGGCGAGGACGGCTACACCTTC
TRBJ1-1 | TRBV7-2 | many | NA | CASSLVPGMNTEAFF | TGTGCCAGCAGCTTAGTGCCAGGGATGAACACTGAAGCTTTCTTT
TRBJ2-1 | TRBV20-1 | many | NA | CSARDSGEQFF | TGCAGTGCTAGAGATTCGGGTGAGCAGTTCTTC
TRBJ2-1 | TRBV7-9 | NA | NA | CASSLAVFDEQFF | TGTGCCAGCAGCTTAGCCGTCTTCGATGAGCAGTTCTTC
TRBJ2-7 | TRBV10-3 | many | TRBD2 | CAISDPGLAAYEQYF | TGTGCCATCAGTGACCCGGGACTAGCCGCCTACGAGCAGTACTTC
TRBJ1-1 | TRBV29-1 | many | NA | CSVYGGNTEAFF | TGCAGCGTCTACGGTGGGAACACTGAAGCTTTCTTT
TRBJ2-1 | TRBV2 | NA | NA | CASSAYQVNNEQFF | TGTGCCAGCAGTGCGTATCAAGTAAACAATGAGCAGTTCTTC
TRBJ2-4 | TRBV28 | many | TRBD2 | CASSSSGASGRKNIQYF | TGTGCCAGCAGTTCCTCCGGGGCTAGCGGACGGAAAAACATTCAGTACTTC
TRBJ2-3 | TRBV20-1 | many | TRBD1 | CSAEGTGGSTDTQYF | TGCAGTGCTGAAGGGACAGGGGGGAGCACAGATACGCAGTATTTT
TRBJ2-2 | TRBV7-9 | many | TRBD1 | CASSLGGQLNTGELFF | TGTGCCAGCAGCCTTGGGGGACAGCTGAACACCGGGGAGCTGTTTTTT
TRBJ1-6 | TRBV5-4 | NA | NA | CASSYRALGSPLHF | TGTGCCAGCAGCTACCGGGCTCTGGGGTCACCCCTCCACTTT
TRBJ2-3 | TRBV13 | NA | NA | CASSPRGARGDTQYF | TGTGCCAGCAGCCCCCGGGGGGCCCGGGGAGATACGCAGTATTTT
TRBJ1-5 | TRBV10-3 | many | NA | CAISPAEDQPQHF | TGTGCCATCAGCCCGGCAGAAGATCAGCCCCAGCATTTT
TRBJ2-1 | TRBV6-2/TRBV6-3 | many | NA | CASSTLGSYNEQFF | TGTGCCAGCAGTACCCTCGGGAGCTACAATGAGCAGTTCTTC
TRBJ2-5 | TRBV5-4 | NA | TRBD1 | CASSYRTGKFTQETQYF | TGTGCCAGCAGCTACCGGACAGGGAAGTTCACTCAGGAGACCCAGTACTTC
TRBJ2-3 | TRBV7-8 | many | NA | CASSLGGALADTQYF | TGTGCCAGCAGCTTAGGGGGGGCCCTAGCAGATACGCAGTATTTT
TRBJ2-3 | TRBV12-3/TRBV12-4 | NA | NA | CASTQRGASTDTQYF | TGTGCCAGCACACAGAGGGGCGCGAGCACAGATACGCAGTATTTT
TRBJ2-5 | TRBV5-6 | many | NA | CASSFSPTQQETQYF | TGTGCCAGCAGCTTCTCTCCAACGCAGCAAGAGACCCAGTACTTC
TRBJ2-2 | TRBV5-6 | many | NA | CASSKGQLNTGELFF | TGTGCCAGCAGCAAGGGACAACTGAACACCGGGGAGCTGTTTTTT
TRBJ2-4 | TRBV12-3/TRBV12-4 | NA | NA | CASSLGQPVGYIQYF | TGTGCCAGCAGTTTAGGACAGCCAGTAGGGTACATTCAGTACTTC
TRBJ2-7 | TRBV5-1 | many | NA | CASSLRVSYEQYF | TGCGCCAGCAGCTTGAGGGTCTCCTACGAGCAGTACTTC
TRBJ2-3 | TRBV6-2/TRBV6-3 | NA | NA | CASSRPDTQYF | TGTGCCAGCAGTCGGCCAGATACGCAGTATTTT
TRBJ2-1 | TRBV12-3/TRBV12-4 | many | TRBD2 | CASRGLAGGSYNEQFF | TGTGCCAGCAGGGGACTAGCGGGGGGCTCATACAATGAGCAGTTCTTC
TRBJ1-4 | TRBV12-3/TRBV12-4 | many | NA | CASSLGEGEKLFF | TGTGCCAGCAGTTTAGGGGAGGGCGAAAAACTGTTTTTT
TRBJ2-1 | TRBV7-3 | few | NA | CASSLQGASSYNEQFF | TGTGCCAGCAGCCTACAGGGCGCAAGCTCCTACAATGAGCAGTTCTTC
TRBJ2-3 | TRBV20-1 | NA | NA | CSARITGHVSDTQYF | TGCAGTGCTAGAATAACCGGACACGTAAGCGATACGCAGTATTTT